The clone carrying this T cell receptor (beta chain) has a single count. The antigen is undetermined. The sample is drawn from a study of tumor-infiltrating lymphocytes in localized non-small cell lung cancer. Study-level background: Several tumor histologies, both smoking statuses, and some post-neoadjuvant chemotherapy samples were included.

Study outcomes and limitations: Each assay used a separate piece of the same tissue.

TCRdb's copy holds only in-frame clones and misses some; the assay was immunoSEQ multiplex PCR. In the table there are about 12,000 clones, about 78% of which are singletons. CDR3 length: 15 amino acids. Germline CDR1 reads SGHTA; CDR2 reads FQGNSA. V was cut by 3 bases and J by 4 bases, with 15 bases left in between. Sample: lung tumor tissue. The chain links TRBV7-2 to TRBJ1-2; D ambiguous. This TCR derives from a human donor with non-small cell lung cancer. As DNA, the CDR3 is TGTGCCAGCAGCTTCGGCCGTCCAGACATCTATGGCTACACCTTC. Protein product: CASSFGRPDIYGYTF.